This is a list of T cell receptor beta chains from one sample in a study of PD-L1 blockade in urothelial cancer. The protocol was immunoSEQ multiplex PCR, while the TCRdb copy is restricted to in-frame clones and leaves out a portion. Of 53,000 or so clones listed, more than 75% are singletons. The source material was PBMCs, sampled around atezolizumab (anti-PD-L1) treatment. Source of these receptors: a man aged 60 to 69 with urothelial cancer. Each CDR3 is given with its conserved first and last residue. Fields, in order: J gene, clone size, V gene, D gene, CDR3 DNA, CDR3 protein. The D gene is left open where the match is weak. Clone size appears in some rows only: once, few, many, or a class for an expanded clone.

TRBJ2-7 | . | TRBV15 | TRBD1 | TGTGCCACCAGCAGAGTAGGGGGCTCGTACGAGCAGTACTTC | CATSRVGGSYEQYF
TRBJ2-7 | . | TRBV7-3 | . | TGTGCCAGCAGTCCCGGTAGGGGGGGGCCCTACGAGCAGTACTTC | CASSPGRGGPYEQYF
TRBJ1-1 | . | TRBV6-1 | TRBD1 | TGTGCCAGCAGAGACAGGGTGCACACTGAAGCTTTCTTT | CASRDRVHTEAFF
TRBJ1-2 | . | TRBV4-1 | TRBD1 | TGCGCCAGCAGCCAATGGCAGGGGGCCCGGGCTAACTATGGCTACACCTTC | CASSQWQGARANYGYTF
TRBJ2-2 | . | TRBV5-4 | TRBD2 | TGTGCCAGCACCCTAAGCACAACTAGCGGGGGGGCTAACGGGGAGCTGTTTTTT | CASTLSTTSGGANGELFF
TRBJ1-5 | . | TRBV27 | . | TGTGCCAGCAGTTTAGTCTATAGCAATCAGCCCCAGCATTTT | CASSLVYSNQPQHF
TRBJ1-2 | . | TRBV7-9 | . | TGTGCCAGCAGCGGGAGTTCGGGCTATGGCTACACCTTC | CASSGSSGYGYTF
TRBJ1-5 | . | TRBV2 | . | TGTGCCAGCAGGAGGGGTGCGGAGCGGGGTCAGCCCCAGCATTTT | CASRRGAERGQPQHF
TRBJ1-4 | . | TRBV5-4 | . | TGTGCCAGCAGCTCAAAAGGGGGTGTTCAAGAAAAACTGTTTTTT | CASSSKGGVQEKLFF
TRBJ2-7 | . | TRBV9 | TRBD2 | TGTGCCAGCAGCGTCAGTGCTAGCGGAACAGACTACGAGCAGTACTTC | CASSVSASGTDYEQYF
TRBJ2-3 | . | TRBV5-1 | . | TGCGCCAGCAGCTTGGAGGGGAGGAGCACAGATACGCAGTATTTT | CASSLEGRSTDTQYF
TRBJ2-7 | . | TRBV25-1 | TRBD1 | TGTGCCAGCAGTGGACGGACAGGGTCCTACGAGCAGTACTTC | CASSGRTGSYEQYF
TRBJ2-3 | . | TRBV19 | TRBD2 | TGTGCCAGCGCGGGAGGACCTACAGATACGCAGTATTTT | CASAGGPTDTQYF
TRBJ2-1 | . | TRBV5-5 | . | TGTGCCAGCAGCTTTCAGGGACACCCATATAATGAGCAGTTCTTC | CASSFQGHPYNEQFF
TRBJ1-5 | . | TRBV6-6 | . | TGTGCCAGCAGTTCCGAGTCCCAGCATTTT | CASSSESQHF
TRBJ2-7 | . | TRBV4-1 | TRBD2 | TGCGCCAGCAGCCAGACGGGACTAGCGGGTTCCTACGAGCAGTACTTC | CASSQTGLAGSYEQYF
TRBJ2-2 | . | TRBV27 | TRBD2 | TGTGCCAGCAGCAAGGGGCGGGAGGTGATCACCGGGGAGCTGTTTTTT | CASSKGREVITGELFF
TRBJ2-1 | . | TRBV11-2 | TRBD2 | TGTGCCAGCAGCCTAAGTAGTGGGGCGGGGGGGCTCTCCTACAATGAGCAGTTCTTC | CASSLSSGAGGLSYNEQFF
TRBJ2-7 | . | TRBV10-2 | TRBD2 | TGCGCCAGCAGTGGGGGGCTAGCGGGAGACTACGAGCAGTACTTC | CASSGGLAGDYEQYF
TRBJ1-2 | . | TRBV25-1 | TRBD1 | TGTGCCAGCAGTGATCCTAGACAGGGGGAGCGATATGGCTACACCTTC | CASSDPRQGERYGYTF
TRBJ2-7 | . | TRBV9 | TRBD1 | TGTGCCAGCAGCCCGGGACAGGGGCCTTACTACGAGCAGTACTTC | CASSPGQGPYYEQYF
TRBJ2-6 | . | TRBV6-5 | . | TGTGCCAGCAGTTACTCCGCTAATTTAGGGGTCAACGTCCTGACTTTC | CASSYSANLGVNVLTF
TRBJ2-5 | . | TRBV5-1 | TRBD1 | TGCGCCAGCAGCCTGACAGGGATGGAGACCCAGTACTTC | CASSLTGMETQYF
TRBJ2-1 | few | TRBV6-1 | TRBD2 | TGTGCCAGCAGCACCGGGACTAACTCCTACAATGAGCAGTTCTTC | CASSTGTNSYNEQFF
TRBJ1-2 | . | TRBV4-2 | TRBD1 | TGTGCCAGCAGCAACACAGGGGGTGGCTACACCTTC | CASSNTGGGYTF
TRBJ2-1 | . | TRBV9 | . | TGTGCCAGCAGCGTAGACAGGTCCAATGAGCAGTTCTTC | CASSVDRSNEQFF
TRBJ1-2 | . | TRBV18 | . | TGTGCCAGCTCACCGGACACAGTCTATGGCTACACCTTC | CASSPDTVYGYTF
TRBJ1-3 | once | TRBV30 | . | TGTGCCTGGAGAAACAGGGCGAGCTCTGGAAACACCATATATTTT | CAWRNRASSGNTIYF
TRBJ2-6 | once | TRBV13 | TRBD1 | TGTGCCAGCAGCTTAGAGGGGGCCCCTGGGGCCAACGTCCTGACTTTC | CASSLEGAPGANVLTF
TRBJ1-1 | . | TRBV6-5 | . | TGTGCCAGCAGCCAACACGTGGAAGCTTTCTTT | CASSQHVEAFF
TRBJ1-1 | . | TRBV29-1 | . | TGCAGCGTTAGAGAGCAGGGGACTGAAGCTTTCTTT | CSVREQGTEAFF
TRBJ1-5 | once | TRBV28 | TRBD1 | TGTGCCAGCAGGACGGGACAGGGTGGGTTTGTTCGTCAGCCCCAGCATTTT | CASRTGQGGFVRQPQHF
TRBJ2-1 | . | TRBV6-1 | . | TGTGCCAGCAGTCCATCGAGCTCCTACAATGAGCAGTTCTTC | CASSPSSSYNEQFF
TRBJ2-6 | . | TRBV7-2 | . | TGTGCCAGCAGCTCCCCCGGAGGAGGGACTGGGGCCAACGTCCTGACTTTC | CASSSPGGGTGANVLTF
TRBJ1-6 | . | TRBV10-2 | . | TGCGCCAGCAGTGCAGGGGTTGGTTCACCCCTCCACTTT | CASSAGVGSPLHF
TRBJ2-3 | . | TRBV7-3 | . | TGTGCCAGCAGCGCCTACAGGGTGGATACGCAGTATTTT | CASSAYRVDTQYF
TRBJ1-1 | . | TRBV10-3 | . | TGTGCCATCAGTGAGTATCGGGGTATGGCTTTCTTT | CAISEYRGMAFF
TRBJ2-1 | . | TRBV27 | TRBD1 | TGTGCCAGCAGTTTAAAGCGACAGGGGGCTGTTTGGTTGCATGAGCAGTTCTTC | CASSLKRQGAVWLHEQFF
TRBJ1-3 | . | TRBV6-6 | . | TGTGCCAGCAGTTACTACCGACAGCTCTCTGGAAACACCATATATTTT | CASSYYRQLSGNTIYF
TRBJ2-3 | . | TRBV7-3 | TRBD2 | TGTGCCAGCAGCCGTGGGTTAGCGGGGCGCACAGATACGCAGTATTTT | CASSRGLAGRTDTQYF
TRBJ1-5 | . | TRBV4-2 | . | TGTGCCAGCAGCCAAGATCACTCGGGATTTGGCAATCAGCCCCAGCATTTT | CASSQDHSGFGNQPQHF